This TCR beta chain appears in the sequencing data of a study of OX40 agonist ivuxolimab in advanced cancers. The wider study: Patients' therapy was ivuxolimab, an antibody that acts as an agonist of OX40 (CD134). Prior checkpoint blockade (anti-PD-1, anti-PD-L1 or anti-CTLA-4) was permitted; about 40% had it. Study-wide results and caveats: Clonal expansion from baseline to week 6 occurred in both CD4+ and CD8+ T cells.

Assay: immunoSEQ multiplex PCR; the TCRdb copy retains only in-frame clones and omits some. The data contain around 40,000 clones, roughly 80% of them singletons. With regard to this clone: The antigen remains unidentified.

This receptor was obtained from an adult with an advanced solid tumor such as melanoma, head and neck, liver or kidney cancer. This material consisted of CD4+ or CD8+ T cells sorted from blood, taken in a trial of the OX40 agonist ivuxolimab.

CDR3 sequence (DNA): TGTGCCAGCAGCCTCGGGCGGGGGCGCGGGAACACTGAAGCTTTCTTT. Translated, it gives CASSLGRGRGNTEAFF. V usage is TRBV11-1 and J usage is TRBJ1-1; tentative D call: TRBD1 (6 bases). Trimming removed 5 bases at V and 1 base at J, with 17 bases between. Germline V gene sequence: CDR1 SGHAT, CDR2 FQDESV (reference sequence). This CDR3 spans 16 amino acids. Complete variable domain (other parts from reference TRBV11-1 and TRBJ1-1): EAEVAQSPRYKITEKSQAVAFWCDPISGHATLYWYRQILGQGPELLVQFQDESVVDDSQLPKDRFSAERLKGVDSTLKIQPAELGDSAMYLCASSLGRGRGNTEAFFGQGTRLTVV.